This entry features one T cell receptor (beta chain) sequence. The target antigen is unknown. The data derive from a study of beta chain features in type 1 diabetes. Study-level results: Whether TCRB rearrangement is influenced by HLA type went unresolved here. Across all four CD4+ subsets, people with type 1 diabetes showed modestly shorter TCRB CDR3s.

The investigators reverse transcribed all of the isolated RNA, so they sequenced expressed TCRB transcripts. Assay used: immunoSEQ multiplex PCR; TCRdb lists only in-frame clones, some missing. There are 95,000 to 150,000 clones in the sample; 15% to 20% occur only once, and 2.3% lies in the top ten. The ends lost 2 bases at V and 10 bases at J; junction bases unmatched: 8. Germline V gene sequence: CDR1 MNHEY, CDR2 SMNVEV (reference sequence). This CDR3 has 16 amino acids. The material sequenced was central memory CD4+ T cells from blood. This rearrangement joins TRBV27 to TRBJ1-6; TRBD1 aligns across 10 bases. The TCR sequence derives from a man aged 25 to 45 with type 1 diabetes. CDR3 nucleotide sequence: TGTGCCAGCAGTTTAACAGTGGGACAGGGGCGATCACCCCTCCACTTT. Translation gives CASSLTVGQGRSPLHF.